The clone carrying this T cell receptor beta chain was counted a few times. For the library, individual cDNA molecules each received unique molecular identifiers. TCRdb redid the calling of the RACE reads with MiXCR, one entry per CDR3 protein. This sample has 350,000 to 400,000 distinct CDR3 sequences, with approximately 5.1% found just once. Time point denoted: pre-sensitization, week 0. Treatment meaning: therapeutic diphenylcyclopropenone sensitization with weekly scalp DPC. The drawing of blood occurred before each patch test was applied. Suited to DPC and affected by alopecia, the donors ranged from 18 to 70 years old. V lost 7 bases and J lost 4, with 20 bases in between. Germline assignment: CDR1 MDHEN and CDR2 SYDVKM. This CDR3 comprises 16 residues. The data originate from a study of human T cells and chemical hapten exposure. Across the whole study: Across its roughly 23 weeks, the study gave patients weekly diphenylcyclopropenone doses to the scalp.

The chain joins TRBV28 to TRBJ2-1; D is tentatively TRBD1 or TRBD2 (5 bases each). The clonotype comes from a woman between 50 and 59 years old with alopecia areata. Some clones in this sample may be carry-over from other donors' samples. The sequencing here drew on whole blood, taken in connection with sensitization to the hapten diphenylcyclopropenone (DPC). The CDR3 DNA reads as TGTGCCAGCAATTCCCCCGGGGCAGGACCGTACAATGAGCAGTTCTTC. Protein product: CASNSPGAGPYNEQFF. Together with reference TRBV28 and TRBJ2-1, the CDR3 gives the full variable domain: DVKVTQSSRYLVKRTGEKVFLECVQDMDHENMFWYRQDPGLGLRLIYFSYDVKMKEKGDIPEGYSVSREKKERFSLILESASTNQTSMYLCASNSPGAGPYNEQFFGPGTRLTVL.